The clone carrying this T cell receptor beta chain was found a few times. V was clipped by 0 bases and J by 6 bases, with 9 bases between them. CDR1 and CDR2 (germline): KGHSH, LQKENI. This CDR3 has 14 residues. The sample belongs to a study of T-cell memory formation after mild COVID-19. TCRdb re-analysed the 5' RACE reads in MiXCR, keeping a single row per CDR3 protein. The data show more than 400,000 distinct CDR3 sequences, about 20% seen once. The sequenced sample consisted of PBMCs or a T cell subset sorted from them (not recorded which). The TCR originated in an adult woman who had mild COVID-19 (a few samples of this study predate the infection). Cell type and time point are not known. The chain combines TRBV18 with TRBJ1-5, with D unresolved. CDR3 sequence reads: CASSPPGKGQPQHF. CDR3 nucleotides: TGTGCCAGCTCACCACCGGGGAAGGGTCAGCCCCAGCATTTT.